Shown below are 7 T cell receptor beta chains from a single sample sequenced in a study of CD8 T cells in ankylosing spondylitis (dated by TCRdb to 2016 to 2017). Library preparation used 5' RACE. Sequencing was carried out with an Illumina HiSeq 2500. Using fastp trimming at Q25 and MiXCR clonotype assembly, TCRdb reanalyzed the public sequencing data and kept in-frame beta chains. Rows are unified per CDR3 protein, each entry keeping the most common DNA and genes. The sample profile shows about 220,000 distinct CDR3 sequences; roughly 24% of them were found once. The top ten clones comprise about 7% of the sample. The source material was blood, either unsorted or a sorted T cell fraction (not recorded which). The receptors stem from a male donor with ankylosing spondylitis or in good health (not recorded which).

This clonotype was counted many times. The rearrangement links TRBV20-1 to TRBJ2-7, with a possible D match to TRBD1 (6 bases). Germline V lookup: CDR1 DFQATT, CDR2 SNEGSKA (reference sequence). V dropped 3 bases and J dropped 6 bases, with 9 bases sitting between them. This CDR3 has 11 amino acids. CDR3 nucleotides: TGCAGTGCTAGGGGGGCACTCGAGCAGTACTTC. Translating gives CSARGALEQYF.

The V gene is TRBV20-1, the J gene TRBJ1-1; D is undetermined. Germline assignment: CDR1 DFQATT and CDR2 SNEGSKA (reference sequence). With 0 bases removed from V and 3 bases from J, the gap between germline ends came to 11 bases. CDR3 length equals 14 residues. For the CDR3, the DNA is TGCAGTGCTAGAGAAGCCTGGGAACACACTGAAGCTTTCTTT. Its translation is CSAREAWEHTEAFF.

This clonotype came up many times. This chain connects TRBV20-1 to TRBJ2-1, with TRBD2 identical over 7 bases. This CDR3 spans 14 amino acids. Per germline, CDR1 DFQATT and CDR2 SNEGSKA (reference sequence). J gave up 4 bases and V 3 bases, and 6 bases lay outside the gene matches. The CDR3 DNA reads TGCAGTGCTAGTGGCCTAGCGGAATACAATGAGCAGTTCTTC. This gives the protein CSASGLAEYNEQFF.

CDR3 loop: CASTPLGVGGNTIYF. As DNA, the CDR3 is TGCGCCAGCACCCCCCTCGGGGTAGGTGGAAACACCATATATTTT. J is TRBJ1-3 and V is TRBV5-1; D not resolved. Trimming shortened V by 6 bases and J by 3 bases, and 16 bases separated the two germline ends. The length of the CDR3 is 15 residues. Germline values: CDR1 SGHRS, CDR2 YFSETQ.

This clonotype was picked up one time. CDR3 sequence: CSVDGGLAFF. CDR3 DNA: TGCAGCGTTGATGGAGGGTTGGCTTTCTTT. This sequence joins TRBV29-1 and TRBJ1-1; unclear D gene. CDR1 is SQVTM, CDR2 ANQGSEA, per germline. The CDR3 loop spans 10 amino acids. Trimming left V 3 bases short and J 11 bases short, with 10 bases between.

This clonotype appeared many times. This chain links TRBV18 with TRBJ1-3; D is unclear. Germline V gives CDR1 KGHSH, CDR2 LQKENI. The CDR3 consists of 14 residues. V was pared by 0 bases and J by 7 bases, with 10 bases between. The CDR3: CASSPPGLRNTIYF. The CDR3 nucleotides are TGTGCCAGCTCACCACCAGGGCTTCGGAACACCATATATTTT.

The chain links TRBV7-2 to TRBJ2-2; perhaps TRBD1 as D (5 bases). Germline CDR1 is SGHTA and CDR2 is FQGNSA. The V end lost 2 bases, the J end lost 4 bases, and 11 bases lay between the germline ends. CDR3 length: 15 amino acids. CDR3 nucleotides: TGTGCCAGCAGCTTACAGGGTTACGGCACCGGGGAGCTGTTTTTT. Protein: CASSLQGYGTGELFF.